This passage covers 10 T cell receptor beta chains from one sample sequenced in a study of Ad26.COV2.S vaccination and SARS-CoV-2 variants. The assay was immunoSEQ multiplex PCR, and TCRdb's table has in-frame clones only and misses some. The table records under 250,000 clones, 70% to 90% of them present only once. Sample treatment: some 20 received Ad26.COV2.S at low or high dose, single or two shots; roughly 5 received placebo; per-sample allocation not given. Following the first vaccine or placebo injection, samples were taken on day 63. Sample: peripheral blood, taken in a trial of Ad26.COV2.S vaccine versus placebo. The receptor source for this set is a person aged 18-65 years who received the Ad26.COV2.S COVID-19 vaccine or a placebo.

This clone was recorded only once. V and J are TRBV4-1 and TRBJ2-2; the D gene is possibly TRBD2 (5 bases). V dropped 1 base and J dropped 6 bases, with 9 bases sitting between them. The CDR3 is made up of 14 amino acids. From germline, CDR1 is MGHRA and CDR2 YSYEKL. The CDR3 nucleotides read TGCGCCAGCAGCCAAGTGGGAGCGCCCGGGGAGCTGTTTTTT. This encodes CASSQVGAPGELFF.

This sequence joins TRBV18 and TRBJ1-1; D is uncertain. The CDR3 runs to 18 residues. Germline lookup yields CDR1 KGHSH and CDR2 LQKENI. Trimming pared 3 bases from V and 4 bases from J, leaving 24 bases between. CDR3 coding DNA: TGTGCCAGCTCACCCCGCCAGACTTCCACCTCGATGGGCACTGAAGCTTTCTTT. This encodes CASSPRQTSTSMGTEAFF.

The chain joins TRBV19 to TRBJ1-3; D not certain. The CDR3 totals 12 residues. Germline V gene sequence: CDR1 LNHDA, CDR2 SQIVND (reference sequence). V shed 4 bases and J shed 6 bases, with 7 bases lying between them. This CDR3 reads CASSNPVNTIYF. The DNA for the CDR3 is TGTGCCAGTAGTAACCCGGTAAACACCATATATTTT.

The rearrangement links TRBV19 to TRBJ2-1, with TRBD2 identical over 9 bases. With V trimmed by 4 bases and J by 4 bases, 8 bases remained unmatched. The CDR3 has 16 residues. Germline V gene data show CDR1 as LNHDA and CDR2 as SQIVND (reference sequence). Here the CDR3 DNA reads TGTGCCAGTAGTACCCCCGGGACTAGCAGGTACAATGAGCAGTTCTTC. As protein: CASSTPGTSRYNEQFF.

The V gene is TRBV18, the J gene TRBJ1-1; D perhaps matches TRBD1 (5 bases). The germline V and J ends were trimmed by 2 bases and 3 bases, with 13 bases remaining between them. The germline gives CDR1 KGHSH, CDR2 LQKENI. The CDR3 contains 15 residues. CDR3 DNA: TGTGCCAGCTCACCAGGGGTAGCGGGGGACACTGAAGCTTTCTTT. Amino acid sequence: CASSPGVAGDTEAFF.

V usage is TRBV19 and J usage is TRBJ2-7, with D perhaps matching TRBD1 or TRBD2 (5 bases each). Germline CDR1 is LNHDA and CDR2 is SQIVND (reference sequence). This CDR3 is built from 15 residues. The V end was cut by 6 bases, the J end by 0 bases, with 15 bases between. For the CDR3, the DNA is TGTGCCAGTAGCTCCGGGACGGATCACTCCTACGAGCAGTACTTC. The encoded protein is CASSSGTDHSYEQYF.

J is TRBJ1-5 and V is TRBV20-1; the D is unclear. The CDR3 runs to 15 residues. The V end lost 3 bases, the J end lost 0 bases, and 12 bases lay between the germline ends. Per germline, CDR1 DFQATT and CDR2 SNEGSKA (reference sequence). This CDR3 is CSASRQIYSNQPQHF. The CDR3 DNA sequence: TGCAGTGCTAGTCGGCAGATTTATAGCAATCAGCCCCAGCATTTT.

CDR3 nucleotides: TGTGCCACCAGAGAGGGGACTAGCACAGATACGCAGTATTTT. Translating it yields CATREGTSTDTQYF. The V call is TRBV15, the J call TRBJ2-3, with a possible D match to TRBD2 (6 bases). The CDR3 spans 14 residues. V shed 6 bases and J shed 0 bases, with 10 bases lying between them. Germline values: CDR1 LNHNV, CDR2 YYDKDF (reference sequence).

The chain combines TRBV19 with TRBJ1-1, with 9 nucleotides matching TRBD1. CDR1 and CDR2 from the germline V gene are LNHDA and SQIVND (reference sequence). V lost 5 bases and J lost 5; bases outside the gene matches: 6. The CDR3 runs 14 residues. For the CDR3, the DNA is TGTGCCAGTAGTCTACAGGGGGCGGGGACTGAAGCTTTCTTT. It encodes CASSLQGAGTEAFF.

The gene calls are TRBV4-3 and TRBJ1-3; TRBD1 might be the D (5 bases). The germline V gene has CDR1 LGHNA and CDR2 YSLEER. This CDR3 has 17 residues. Between the trimmed V and J ends, which lost 4 bases and 0 bases, there was a span of 16 bases. The CDR3, as DNA: TGCGCCAGCAGCCTCGACGCCCAGGGCTTCTCTGGAAACACCATATATTTT. It translates to CASSLDAQGFSGNTIYF.